Presented here are 2 T cell receptor beta chains from one specimen sequenced in a study of blood T cell repertoires in COVID-19. Measured with immunoSEQ multiplex PCR; TCRdb has only the in-frame clones, and not every one. Of under 200,000 clones listed, approximately 83% were seen once; the top ten hold approximately 12%. Sequencing was done on a sample of PBMCs or T cells enriched from blood (not recorded which). The origin of the receptors is a woman aged 60-75 years who had recovered from COVID-19.

As DNA, the CDR3 is TGTGCCAGCTCACCGAACGGGGACTCATCTCCGTTCTTC. Amino acids: CASSPNGDSSPFF. V gene TRBV18 combines with J gene TRBJ2-1; TRBD2 is a possible D gene (6 bases). The V and J ends lost 3 bases and 15 bases respectively, with 18 bases between them. The CDR3 is 13 amino acids. Looked up from germline, CDR1 is KGHSH and CDR2 is LQKENI.

The genes are TRBV5-1 and TRBJ1-1; TRBD1 aligns across 8 bases. Germline CDR1 reads SGHRS; CDR2 reads YFSETQ. The CDR3 is 16 residues long. Trimming took 4 bases from V and 0 from J; bases not matched to a gene: 8. CDR3 sequence: CASSSRTGTMNTEAFF. CDR3 DNA: TGCGCCAGCAGCAGCCGGACAGGGACCATGAACACTGAAGCTTTCTTT.